The 19 T cell receptor beta chains in this list originate from one sample, sequenced in a study of blood T cell repertoires in COVID-19. Profiled with immunoSEQ multiplex PCR; TCRdb holds only in-frame clones, not every one. The sample holds around 70,000 clones, about 90% seen once. Input material: peripheral blood. All receptors come from a human donor in a cohort sampled during active COVID-19.

The chain recombines TRBV7-6 with TRBJ1-5; no reliable D call. Germline CDR1 is SGHVS and CDR2 is FNYEAQ. The CDR3 loop spans 13 amino acids. Deletions cut 5 bases from V and 4 bases from J, with 9 bases between. The CDR3 bases are TGTGCCAGCAGCCTCCGAGGGAATCAGCCCCAGCATTTT. Amino acids: CASSLRGNQPQHF.

The J gene is TRBJ1-4, the V gene TRBV2; the D gene is possibly TRBD1 (6 bases). V was clipped by 3 bases and J by 4 bases, with 15 bases between them. The length of the CDR3 is 16 residues. CDR1 and CDR2 from the germline V gene are SNHLY and FYNNEI. In DNA, the CDR3 is TGTGCCAGCAGTGAGAGTGGGGGCCGCGGTAATGAAAAACTGTTTTTT. This encodes CASSESGGRGNEKLFF.

V is TRBV11-2 and J is TRBJ2-7; tentatively, D is TRBD2 (6 bases). V was shortened by 6 bases and J by 5 bases, with 14 bases between the two germline ends. Germline values: CDR1 SGHAT, CDR2 FQNNGV. The CDR3 runs 13 residues. The CDR3 loop is CASRIPGVDEQYF. The CDR3 nucleotides are TGTGCCAGCAGAATTCCGGGGGTTGACGAGCAGTACTTC.

The chain has TRBV3-1 (or the pseudogene TRBV3-2) and TRBJ1-6; unclear D gene. The ends were cut back, 4 bases at V and 8 bases at J, with 9 bases in the middle. From germline, CDR1 is LGHDT and CDR2 YNNKEL (reference sequence). The CDR3 runs 13 residues. CDR3 nucleotides: TGTGCCAGCAGCCCGAGCTGGTATTCACCCCTCCACTTT. It specifies CASSPSWYSPLHF.

The gene calls are TRBV6-1 and TRBJ1-1, with D perhaps matching TRBD1 (6 bases). With 0 bases removed from V and 10 bases from J, the gap between germline ends came to 12 bases. This CDR3 has 13 residues. CDR1 and CDR2 (germline): MNHNS, SASEGT. The CDR3 spells CASSEAPQGIAFF. CDR3 nucleotide sequence: TGTGCCAGCAGTGAAGCACCACAGGGTATAGCTTTCTTT.

This clone was counted once. The V and J genes are TRBV2 and TRBJ2-2, with D possibly matching TRBD1 (6 bases). This CDR3 is built from 15 residues. The germline CDR1 and CDR2 sequences are SNHLY and FYNNEI. The V gene lost 5 bases and the J gene lost 0 bases, with 10 bases spanning the gap. The CDR3: CASSLQGTNTGELFF. CDR3 coding DNA: TGTGCCAGCAGTTTACAGGGTACGAACACCGGGGAGCTGTTTTTT.

The CDR3 loop is CASSLLAGEHYNEQFF. In nucleotides, the CDR3 is TGTGCCAGCAGTTTACTAGCGGGGGAGCACTACAATGAGCAGTTCTTC. This sequence joins TRBV6-4 and TRBJ2-1; 11 nucleotides match TRBD2. The CDR3 runs 16 residues. V lost 5 bases, J lost 3 bases, and 6 bases stayed unmatched. The germline V gene encodes CDR1 MRHNA and CDR2 SNTAGT.

V is TRBV19 and J is TRBJ1-2; D remains ambiguous. Germline V lookup: CDR1 LNHDA, CDR2 SQIVND (reference sequence). The V gene lost 5 bases and the J gene lost 4 bases, with 5 bases spanning the gap. The CDR3 contains 11 residues. CDR3 coding DNA: TGTGCCAGTAGTCGGGGCTATGGCTACACCTTC. It yields the protein CASSRGYGYTF.

This clone showed up just once. The chain combines TRBV3-1 (or the pseudogene TRBV3-2) with TRBJ2-1; TRBD1 matches at 8 bases. Losses at the gene ends were 0 bases for V and 11 bases for J; bases not matched to a gene: 3. The CDR3 has 13 amino acids. Germline CDR1 is LGHDT and CDR2 is YNNKEL (reference sequence). DNA of the CDR3: TGTGCCAGCAGCCAAGACGCAGGGGGCAAGCAGTTCTTC. It encodes CASSQDAGGKQFF.

The count of this clone is one. The V and J genes are TRBV2 and TRBJ2-7; 14 bases agree with TRBD2. The ends lost 6 bases at V and 2 bases at J; junction bases unmatched: 6. Germline lookup yields CDR1 SNHLY and CDR2 FYNNEI. The CDR3 spans 16 residues. This chain's CDR3 is CASRGGLAGAAYEQYF. The CDR3, as DNA: TGTGCCAGCAGGGGGGGACTAGCGGGGGCCGCCTACGAGCAGTACTTC.

The V gene is TRBV23-1, the J gene TRBJ1-2; no clear D gene. Being an ORF, TRBV23-1 has a function that is uncertain. V was cut by 4 bases and J by 0 bases, with 6 bases left in between. This CDR3 has 13 amino acids. The CDR3 spells CASSRAANYGYTF. Written as DNA, the CDR3 is TGCGCCAGCAGTCGGGCAGCTAACTATGGCTACACCTTC.

The V gene is TRBV30, the J gene TRBJ1-1, with 7 bases matching TRBD1. The junction had 6 bases not matched to a gene; V was cut back by 5 bases and J by 3 bases. CDR1 GTSNPN and CDR2 SVGIG come from the germline V gene (reference sequence). CDR3 length equals 13 residues. The CDR3 DNA reads as TGTGCCTGGGGGAGACAGGGCGACACTGAAGCTTTCTTT. It is translated as CAWGRQGDTEAFF.

This chain joins TRBV6-5 and TRBJ2-1, with 8 bases matching TRBD1. The V and J ends lost 6 bases and 10 bases, in that order; junction bases with no gene match: 14. The CDR3 is made up of 15 amino acids. Germline CDR1 reads MNHEY; CDR2 reads SVGAGI. CDR3 amino acids: CASSVDRGPMSEQFF. The CDR3 DNA follows: TGTGCCAGCAGCGTCGACAGGGGCCCAATGAGCGAGCAGTTCTTC.

V usage is TRBV6-6 and J usage is TRBJ2-2, with 10 positions matching TRBD1. Germline V gene lookup returns CDR1 MNHNY and CDR2 SVGAGI (reference sequence). The J segment lost 4 bases and the V segment lost 6 bases, leaving 8 bases of the junction unmatched. CDR3 length: 16 amino acids. CDR3 region: CASSPGRTGGTGELFF. The CDR3 coding sequence is TGTGCCAGCAGCCCAGGAAGGACAGGGGGCACCGGGGAGCTGTTTTTT.

The chain is built from TRBV12-3 or TRBV12-4 and TRBJ1-2; 8 nucleotides match TRBD1. J lost 6 bases, V lost 5 bases, and 5 bases had no gene match. This CDR3 spans 13 amino acids. CDR3 DNA: TGTGCCAGCAGTAGGACAGGGTGGAATGGCTACACCTTC. Its protein product is CASSRTGWNGYTF.

This clone was recorded once. J is TRBJ2-1 and V is TRBV19, with 11 positions matching TRBD2. Germline values: CDR1 LNHDA, CDR2 SQIVND (reference sequence). The junction had 8 bases not matched to a gene; V was cut back by 5 bases and J by 5 bases. CDR3 length equals 16 residues. CDR3 DNA sequence: TGTGCCAGTAGTGCCCCCCCGGGACTAGCGGACAATGAGCAGTTCTTC. This translates into CASSAPPGLADNEQFF.

This chain joins TRBV5-5 and TRBJ1-2; no firm D call. The V end lost 0 bases, the J end lost 14 bases, and 11 bases lay between the germline ends. The CDR3 length is 11 residues. Germline lookup yields CDR1 SGHKS and CDR2 YYEKEE (reference sequence). CDR3 sequence reads: CASSLAGRATF. CDR3 sequence (DNA): TGTGCCAGCAGCTTGGCCGGGCGGGCGACCTTC.

This clone has just one count. V and J are TRBV4-3 and TRBJ2-3, with D unresolved. This CDR3 region has 13 residues. Trimming left V 1 base short and J 6 bases short, with 8 bases between. The germline V gene encodes CDR1 LGHNA and CDR2 YSLEER. CDR3 sequence: CASSQAPRDTQYF. Written as DNA, the CDR3 is TGCGCCAGCAGCCAAGCCCCGCGGGATACGCAGTATTTT.

This clone was observed once. The chain recombines TRBV19 with TRBJ2-5; 11 bases map to TRBD2. Germline assignment: CDR1 LNHDA and CDR2 SQIVND (reference sequence). The CDR3 totals 17 residues. The trim removed 3 bases at V and 1 base at J, leaving 7 bases unmatched. DNA of the CDR3: TGTGCCAGTAGTATTCTTACTAGCGGGAGTGGCCAAGAGACCCAGTACTTC. It yields the protein CASSILTSGSGQETQYF.